Listed here are 19 T cell receptor beta chains from one sample, sequenced in a study of blood T cell repertoires in COVID-19. Generated by immunoSEQ multiplex PCR, the TCRdb table keeps only in-frame clones and is missing some. The sample lists about 190,000 clones, about 84% occurring once. Sequencing was carried out using peripheral blood. The receptor source for this set is a woman aged 25-40 years with acute or convalescent COVID-19.

This clone was seen more than once but under ten times. The V gene is TRBV6-2 or TRBV6-3, the J gene TRBJ2-7; 9 bases are shared with TRBD1. V shed 5 bases and J 2 bases; nucleotides not matched to a gene: 4. Germline CDR1 is MNHEY and CDR2 is SVGEGT. The CDR3 is made up of 14 amino acids. CDR3 sequence reads: CASSTGQGPYEQYF. For the CDR3, the DNA is TGTGCCAGCAGTACGGGACAGGGACCCTACGAGCAGTACTTC.

This clone was seen only once. V usage is TRBV12-5 and J usage is TRBJ2-1; 10 bases align to TRBD2. This CDR3 has 16 amino acids. V lost 5 bases to trimming and J lost 5 bases; unmatched junction nucleotides: 9. Per germline, CDR1 LGHNT and CDR2 FRNRAP. CDR3 nucleotide sequence: TGTGCTAGTGGTGGCCCTGGACTAGCGGTTAACAATGAGCAGTTCTTC. Translation: CASGGPGLAVNNEQFF. The full variable domain, with the rest looked up from reference TRBV12-5 and TRBJ2-1, is DARVTQTPRHKVTEMGQEVTMRCQPILGHNTVFWYRQTMMQGLELLAYFRNRAPLDDSGMPKDRFSAEMPDATLATLKIQPSEPRDSAVYFCASGGPGLAVNNEQFFGPGTRLTVL.

The CDR3 region is CASSLGQNSPLHF. The CDR3 nucleotides are TGTGCCAGCAGCTTGGGACAGAATTCACCCCTCCACTTT. The chain employs TRBV5-6 and TRBJ1-6; perhaps TRBD1 as D (5 bases). The V end was cut by 0 bases, the J end by 7 bases, with 5 bases between. Germline-derived CDR1 and CDR2 are SGHDT and YYEEEE. There are 13 residues in the CDR3.

The chain uses TRBV6-4 and TRBJ2-5; the D gene is possibly TRBD1 (5 bases). Germline assignment: CDR1 MRHNA and CDR2 SNTAGT. V was shortened by 6 bases and J by 4 bases, with 18 bases between the two germline ends. The CDR3 totals 15 residues. The CDR3 here is CASRQGVGSGETQYF. The CDR3 coding sequence is TGTGCCAGCAGGCAGGGCGTGGGTTCCGGAGAGACCCAGTACTTC.

The chain joins TRBV24-1 to TRBJ2-1, with TRBD2 matching over 8 bases. V shed 1 base and J 3 bases; nucleotides not matched to a gene: 1. There are 15 residues in the CDR3. Per the germline V gene, CDR1 is KGHDR and CDR2 is SFDVKD. The CDR3 bases are TGTGCCACCAGTGATTTTAGCGGGAACTACAATGAGCAGTTCTTC. Its translation is CATSDFSGNYNEQFF.

The V call is TRBV10-2, the J call TRBJ1-2, with TRBD1 matching 8 bases. There are 12 residues in the CDR3. In germline, CDR1 is WSHSY, CDR2 SAAADI. V lost 10 bases and J lost 6; bases outside the gene matches: 7. Here the CDR3 reads CATYTGGNGYTF. DNA of the CDR3: TGCGCCACCTACACAGGGGGTAATGGCTACACCTTC.

The chain uses TRBV5-4 and TRBJ2-3; the match to TRBD1 covers 7 bases. This CDR3 spans 16 amino acids. V trimming: 3 bases; J trimming: 1 base; junction bases outside the gene matches: 8. The V gene's germline CDR1 is SGHNT and CDR2 YYREEE (reference sequence). The CDR3 sequence: CASSSDRQGGTDTQYF. In nucleotides, the CDR3 is TGTGCCAGCAGCTCCGATAGACAGGGCGGCACAGATACGCAGTATTTT.

This chain connects TRBV7-6 to TRBJ2-1; 12 bases are shared with TRBD2. V trimming: 6 bases; J trimming: 9 bases; junction bases outside the gene matches: 9. Germline V gene data show CDR1 as SGHVS and CDR2 as FNYEAQ. This CDR3 has 15 amino acids. The CDR3 is CASSSASGGAAEQFF. DNA of the CDR3: TGTGCCAGCAGTTCGGCTAGCGGGGGGGCCGCTGAGCAGTTCTTC.

The genes are TRBV27 and TRBJ2-2; 7 bases are shared with TRBD2. The CDR3 totals 16 residues. J gave up 2 bases and V 3 bases, and 6 bases lay outside the gene matches. In germline, CDR1 is MNHEY, CDR2 SMNVEV (reference sequence). This CDR3 is CASSLISGINTGELFF. The CDR3 bases are TGTGCCAGCAGTTTGATCAGCGGGATAAACACCGGGGAGCTGTTTTTT.

The gene calls are TRBV4-2 and TRBJ1-5, with a tentative D call TRBD1 (5 bases). V gave up 0 bases and J gave up 9 bases, with 15 bases separating them. CDR1 is LGHNA, CDR2 YNFKEQ, per germline. The CDR3 runs to 15 residues. CDR3 protein: CASSQEGQGFLPQHF. As DNA, the CDR3 is TGTGCCAGCAGCCAAGAAGGGCAGGGTTTTCTGCCCCAGCATTTT.

The chain employs TRBV7-2 and TRBJ2-3; maybe TRBD2 (6 bases). Germline CDR1 reads SGHTA; CDR2 reads FQGNSA. V gave up 3 bases and J gave up 0 bases, with 7 bases separating them. This CDR3 region has 14 residues. The DNA for the CDR3 is TGTGCCAGCAGCTTCGGAGGGAGCACAGATACGCAGTATTTT. Amino acids: CASSFGGSTDTQYF.

On this clone: This CDR3 is also generated by other DNA sequences in the sample. V gene TRBV15 combines with J gene TRBJ1-3, with D possibly being TRBD1 (6 bases). Germline V gene data show CDR1 as LNHNV and CDR2 as YYDKDF (reference sequence). This CDR3 comprises 15 residues. V lost 0 bases, J lost 3 bases, and 9 bases lay in between. DNA of the CDR3: TGTGCCACCAGCAGAGATAGGGGGAGTGGAAACACCATATATTTT. Protein sequence: CATSRDRGSGNTIYF.

This chain uses TRBV29-1 with TRBJ2-7, with D tentatively TRBD2 (6 bases). Between the trimmed V and J ends, which lost 3 bases and 5 bases, there was a span of 17 bases. Germline V lookup: CDR1 SQVTM, CDR2 ANQGSEA. The CDR3 has 14 residues. This CDR3 is CSVEGGGLLDEQYF. Here the CDR3 DNA reads TGCAGCGTTGAGGGAGGAGGTCTCCTTGACGAGCAGTACTTC.

This chain links TRBV20-1 with TRBJ2-1; TRBD2 aligns across 10 bases. Germline V gene data show CDR1 as DFQATT and CDR2 as SNEGSKA (reference sequence). The CDR3 runs 15 residues. J was trimmed by 5 bases and V by 3 bases; bases with no gene match: 7. The CDR3 nucleotides are TGCAGTGCTAGTGTAGCGGGGGGTTTTGACAATGAGCAGTTCTTC. Protein: CSASVAGGFDNEQFF.

The chain couples TRBV28 to TRBJ2-3, with TRBD2 matching 8 bases. CDR1 is MDHEN, CDR2 SYDVKM, per germline. V trimming: 3 bases; J trimming: 0 bases; junction bases outside the gene matches: 14. This CDR3 spans 19 amino acids. The CDR3 DNA is TGTGCCAGCAGTTTTGGGTGGCGGGAGGTCGAACCTAGCACAGATACGCAGTATTTT. Amino acids: CASSFGWREVEPSTDTQYF.

The rearrangement uses TRBV28 and TRBJ1-2; TRBD1 aligns across 10 bases. Trimming cost V 7 bases and J 4 bases; bases outside gene matches: 9. Germline V CDR1 and CDR2: MDHEN, SYDVKM. The CDR3 spans 15 residues. The CDR3 nucleotides are TGTGCCAGCAACGTCGGACAGGGGGGATTCTATGGCTACACCTTC. It yields the protein CASNVGQGGFYGYTF.

CDR3 loop: CATRQGLEQYF. DNA for the CDR3: TGTGCCACCCGACAGGGGCTCGAGCAGTACTTC. The chain joins TRBV6-5 to TRBJ2-7, with 8 bases matching TRBD1. Per germline, CDR1 MNHEY and CDR2 SVGAGI. This CDR3 has 11 amino acids. Trimming took 10 bases from V and 6 from J; bases not matched to a gene: 5.

CDR3 in DNA: TGTGCCAGTAGTACCACTGGGCGGAGACGGGGGGAAAAACTGTTTTTT. It encodes CASSTTGRRRGEKLFF. The rearrangement joins TRBV19 to TRBJ1-4; D might be TRBD1 (5 bases). V was trimmed by 4 bases and J by 8 bases, leaving 20 bases between them. Germline CDR1 LNHDA, CDR2 SQIVND (reference sequence). The length of the CDR3 is 16 residues. Using reference TRBV19 and TRBJ1-4 for the parts outside the CDR3, the full variable domain is DGGITQSPKYLFRKEGQNVTLSCEQNLNHDAMYWYRQDPGQGLRLIYYSQIVNDFQKGDIAEGYSVSREKKESFPLTVTSAQKNPTAFYLCASSTTGRRRGEKLFFGSGTQLSVL.

V usage is TRBV9 and J usage is TRBJ2-1, with 10 positions matching TRBD2. Germline V gives CDR1 SGDLS, CDR2 YYNGEE. Trimming removed 3 bases from V and 0 bases from J; junction bases left unmatched: 0. This CDR3 comprises 15 residues. The CDR3: CASSASGSSYNEQFF. The CDR3 bases are TGTGCCAGCAGCGCTAGCGGGAGCTCCTACAATGAGCAGTTCTTC.